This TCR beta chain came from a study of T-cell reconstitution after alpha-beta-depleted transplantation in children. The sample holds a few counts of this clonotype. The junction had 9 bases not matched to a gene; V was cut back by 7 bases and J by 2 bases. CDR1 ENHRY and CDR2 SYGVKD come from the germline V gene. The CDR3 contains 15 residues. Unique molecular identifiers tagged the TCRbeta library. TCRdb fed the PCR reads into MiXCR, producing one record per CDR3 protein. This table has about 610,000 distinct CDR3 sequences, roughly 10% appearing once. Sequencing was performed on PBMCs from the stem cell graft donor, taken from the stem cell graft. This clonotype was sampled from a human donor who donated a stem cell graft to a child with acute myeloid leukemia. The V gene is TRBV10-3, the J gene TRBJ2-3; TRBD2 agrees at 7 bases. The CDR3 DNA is TGTGCCATCACCGCGGGACTACCAAACACAGATACGCAGTATTTT. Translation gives CAITAGLPNTDTQYF.